Below, 16 T cell receptor beta chains from the same sample are listed, as sequenced in a study of shared clonotypes between healthy human individuals. Sequencing used immunoSEQ multiplex PCR; TCRdb keeps in-frame clones, though not all of them. The sample holds about 1.5 million clones, 95% to 99% seen once. The specimen was naive CD4+ T cells sorted from blood. Indicated subset: CD45RA+ positively selected. The source of these receptors is a young man in good health.

Note on this clone: Other nucleotide sequences in the sample specify the same CDR3. The CDR3 reads CASSRLAGGHQETQYF. The CDR3 coding sequence is TGCGCCAGCAGCCGACTAGCGGGAGGCCACCAAGAGACCCAGTACTTC. This chain connects TRBV5-1 to TRBJ2-5; 13 bases agree with TRBD2. V was pared by 4 bases and J by 0 bases, with 3 bases of the junction left unmatched. Germline values: CDR1 SGHRS, CDR2 YFSETQ. The CDR3 is 16 amino acids.

The chain combines TRBV9 with TRBJ2-1, with D possibly being TRBD1 (5 bases). Trimming shortened V by 3 bases and J by 6 bases, and 10 bases separated the two germline ends. The CDR3 sequence is 13 residues long. CDR1 SGDLS and CDR2 YYNGEE come from the germline V gene. The chain's CDR3 is CASSAPDSNEQFF. The CDR3 DNA follows: TGTGCCAGCAGCGCGCCTGACAGCAATGAGCAGTTCTTC.

V gene TRBV14 combines with J gene TRBJ2-5; D is perhaps TRBD2 (6 bases). This CDR3 is built from 16 residues. V dropped 2 bases and J dropped 5 bases, with 18 bases sitting between them. The V gene's germline CDR1 is SGHDN and CDR2 FVKESK. The CDR3 protein is CASSQYRQAAGETQYF. The CDR3 DNA is TGTGCCAGCAGCCAATACCGGCAGGCCGCGGGGGAGACCCAGTACTTC. Based on the CDR3 plus reference TRBV14 and TRBJ2-5, the full variable domain is EAGVTQFPSHSVIEKGQTVTLRCDPISGHDNLYWYRRVMGKEIKFLLHFVKESKQDESGMPNNRFLAERTGGTYSTLKVQPAELEDSGVYFCASSQYRQAAGETQYFGPGTRLLVL.

V and J are TRBV7-6 and TRBJ2-2; 11 bases are a match to TRBD2. CDR3 length equals 15 residues. V was pared by 3 bases and J by 5 bases, with 2 bases of the junction left unmatched. Germline V gene sequence: CDR1 SGHVS, CDR2 FNYEAQ. In nucleotides, the CDR3 is TGTGCCAGCAGCTTTCTAGCGGGAGGAACCGGGGAGCTGTTTTTT. It codes for CASSFLAGGTGELFF.

V usage is TRBV7-2 and J usage is TRBJ1-4; 7 bases agree with TRBD1. The V segment lost 3 bases and the J segment 8 bases; nucleotides outside the gene matches: 15. Germline V gene sequence: CDR1 SGHTA, CDR2 FQGNSA. The CDR3 has 17 amino acids. The chain's CDR3 is CASSFQGGGSHGEKLFF. The DNA of the CDR3 is TGTGCCAGCAGCTTCCAAGGAGGGGGCTCCCATGGGGAAAAACTGTTTTTT.

The chain couples TRBV6-5 to TRBJ1-3; 7 bases are a match to TRBD1. This CDR3 is built from 14 residues. CDR1 MNHEY and CDR2 SVGAGI come from the germline V gene. With V trimmed by 6 bases and J by 1 base, 3 bases remained unmatched. The CDR3 sequence is CASRAGGSGNTIYF. The CDR3, as DNA: TGTGCCAGCAGGGCAGGGGGTTCTGGAAACACCATATATTTT.

V gene TRBV6-1 combines with J gene TRBJ1-1; D unclear. V was trimmed by 4 bases and J by 0 bases, leaving 12 bases between them. The germline CDR1 and CDR2 sequences are MNHNS and SASEGT. The CDR3 is made up of 15 amino acids. CDR3 in amino acids: CASSGSVGVNTEAFF. CDR3 nucleotide sequence: TGTGCCAGCAGTGGATCCGTGGGTGTGAACACTGAAGCTTTCTTT.

This chain uses TRBV7-2 with TRBJ2-1; D remains ambiguous. The ends were cut back, 0 bases at V and 9 bases at J, with 3 bases in the middle. CDR3 size: 11 residues. Germline V CDR1 and CDR2: SGHTA, FQGNSA. CDR3 sequence (DNA): TGTGCCAGCAGCTTAGCCCTTGAGCAGTTCTTC. Amino acids: CASSLALEQFF.

The CDR3 DNA reads TGTGCCAGCAGCACCAGGGTTTCGGCTAATGAAAAACTGTTTTTT. It is translated as CASSTRVSANEKLFF. This chain connects TRBV5-6 to TRBJ1-4, with a tentative D call TRBD1 (5 bases). The CDR3 loop spans 15 amino acids. The V and J ends lost 4 bases and 3 bases respectively, with 13 bases between them. Germline CDR1 reads SGHDT; CDR2 reads YYEEEE.

The V gene is TRBV10-3, the J gene TRBJ2-1; unclear D gene. The CDR3 loop spans 14 amino acids. The V gene lost 3 bases and the J gene lost 2 bases, with 8 bases spanning the gap. Per the germline V gene, CDR1 is ENHRY and CDR2 is SYGVKD. The CDR3, as DNA: TGTGCCATCAGTGACCACAAGCCCTACAATGAGCAGTTCTTC. It is translated as CAISDHKPYNEQFF.

The chain links TRBV9 to TRBJ2-3; TRBD2 might be the D (6 bases). V was pared by 0 bases and J by 8 bases, with 16 bases between. Per the germline V gene, CDR1 is SGDLS and CDR2 is YYNGEE. This CDR3 spans 15 amino acids. The CDR3 sequence is CASSVGAGHPSTQYF. CDR3 nucleotide sequence: TGTGCCAGCAGCGTAGGAGCGGGCCACCCCAGTACGCAGTATTTT.

This clone was observed once. J is TRBJ2-3 and V is TRBV11-3; D call uncertain. This CDR3 region has 17 residues. Trimming removed 5 bases at V and 1 base at J, with 19 bases between. From germline, CDR1 is SGHNT and CDR2 YENEEA. Written as DNA, the CDR3 is TGTGCCAGCAGCCTTCGTCTTTTTAGGGAAGGCACAGATACGCAGTATTTT. Translated: CASSLRLFREGTDTQYF.

This rearrangement joins TRBV5-1 to TRBJ2-2, with D unresolved. V dropped 0 bases and J dropped 6 bases, with 6 bases sitting between them. This CDR3 spans 13 amino acids. Looked up from germline, CDR1 is SGHRS and CDR2 is YFSETQ. The CDR3 sequence: CASSLGGPGELFF. Here the CDR3 DNA reads TGCGCCAGCAGCTTGGGAGGCCCCGGGGAGCTGTTTTTT.

The chain combines TRBV6-6 with TRBJ2-7; no firm D call. The CDR3 has 14 residues. V dropped 0 bases and J dropped 2 bases, with 8 bases sitting between them. CDR1 MNHNY and CDR2 SVGAGI come from the germline V gene (reference sequence). CDR3 region: CASSYSPSTYEQYF. Here the CDR3 DNA reads TGTGCCAGCAGTTACTCACCCAGTACCTACGAGCAGTACTTC.

The chain carries TRBV9 and TRBJ2-1; 11 bases fit TRBD2. Germline values: CDR1 SGDLS, CDR2 YYNGEE. This CDR3 has 16 amino acids. V shed 0 bases and J 6 bases; nucleotides not matched to a gene: 5. CDR3 coding DNA: TGTGCCAGCAGCGTAGAGATAGCGGGAGGGCCCAATGAGCAGTTCTTC. Encoded protein: CASSVEIAGGPNEQFF. The full variable domain, in which reference TRBV9 and TRBJ2-1 provide the parts outside the CDR3, is DSGVTQTPKHLITATGQRVTLRCSPRSGDLSVYWYQQSLDQGLQFLIQYYNGEERAKGNILERFSAQQFPDLHSELNLSSLELGDSALYFCASSVEIAGGPNEQFFGPGTRLTVL.

V gene TRBV5-1 combines with J gene TRBJ2-7; D possibly uses TRBD1 or TRBD2 (5 bases each). Trimming cost V 4 bases and J 2 bases, with 13 bases left between them. The CDR3 is 14 residues long. Germline V CDR1 and CDR2: SGHRS, YFSETQ. In DNA, the CDR3 is TGCGCCAGCAGCGTACCGGGACGGGCCTACGAGCAGTACTTC. It translates to CASSVPGRAYEQYF.